This T cell receptor (beta chain) is from a study of CD4 T cells in relation to SARS-CoV-2 and coronaviruses. Naive and memory CD4+ T cell DNA was deep-sequenced without culture. Method: immunoSEQ multiplex PCR; TCRdb's copy keeps in-frame clones and lacks some. Of about 37,000 clones in the sample, 80% to 90% were seen once. This CDR3 is 15 amino acids long. In germline, CDR1 is MDHEN, CDR2 SYDVKM. V shed 5 bases and J shed 2 bases, with 16 bases lying between them. V gene TRBV28 combines with J gene TRBJ2-7; D gene ambiguous. This receptor was taken from an adult with COVID-19. Material: memory CD4+ T cells from PBMCs. The CDR3 sequence: CASSPRRYDAYEQYF. The CDR3 region has the DNA TGTGCCAGCAGTCCTCGGAGATACGATGCCTACGAGCAGTACTTC.